Listed here is a single TCR beta chain. Its antigen remains unknown. TCRdb redid the calling of the reads with MiXCR, one entry per CDR3 protein. The sample carries roughly 720,000 distinct CDR3 sequences, roughly 36% recorded once. This entry comes from a study of T cell repertoires in cytomegalovirus infection. At the level of the study: Indicated by public TCR beta signatures were CMV infection and matching HLA type.

CDR3 length equals 14 residues. Per germline, CDR1 LNHNV and CDR2 YYDKDF (reference sequence). V was clipped by 5 bases and J by 0 bases, with 8 bases between them. Findings and caveats of the study: Based on cumulative public TCR beta family frequency, carriers of CMV plus the relevant HLA were identified. In two of eight donors, the top clonotype was HLA-C-restricted CMV-specific.

This TCR was sampled from a human donor in good health (CMV status not recorded). Some clones in this sample may be carry-over from other donors' samples. Sequencing was done on a sample of PBMCs. The gene calls are TRBV15 and TRBJ2-1; D gene ambiguous. This CDR3 reads CATSADASYNEQFF. The CDR3 nucleotides are TGTGCCACCAGCGCAGATGCCTCCTACAATGAGCAGTTCTTC.